The next 31 T cell receptor beta chains were all read from a single sample in a study of Graves' ophthalmopathy and Graves' hyperthyroidism. TCR beta CDR3 amplification used RNA transcripts. Second-round multiplex PCR came after a first-round RT-PCR that employed HTBI primers. A single record per CDR3 protein comes from TCRdb applying MiXCR to the multiplex PCR reads. The sample comprises 500,000 to 700,000 distinct CDR3 sequences, less than 45% of which are singletons, and 4% to 5% rests with the top ten. The sequenced sample consisted of peripheral blood or thyroid tissue (not recorded which). These receptors all come from an adult man with Graves' hyperthyroidism.

The rearrangement links TRBV20-1 to TRBJ2-7; 9 bases are shared with TRBD1. V trimming: 6 bases; J trimming: 0 bases; junction bases outside the gene matches: 9. Per the germline V gene, CDR1 is DFQATT and CDR2 is SNEGSKA (reference sequence). This CDR3 is built from 15 residues. The CDR3 is CSAATGGGSSYEQYF. The DNA for the CDR3 is TGCAGTGCCGCCACAGGGGGCGGGAGCTCCTACGAGCAGTACTTC.

This clonotype was seen a few times. CDR3 amino acids: CSARDGGGGGETQYF. CDR3 bases: TGCAGTGCTAGAGATGGGGGGGGCGGAGGAGAGACCCAGTACTTC. This chain connects TRBV20-1 to TRBJ2-5; TRBD2 might be the D (7 bases). CDR1 DFQATT and CDR2 SNEGSKA come from the germline V gene (reference sequence). With 0 bases removed from V and 4 bases from J, the gap between germline ends came to 15 bases. The CDR3 is made up of 15 amino acids.

Regarding this clonotype: Its ends do not fully match the called genes, so a read error is possible. The genes are TRBV14 and TRBJ2-7, with TRBD1 matching over 7 bases. The CDR3 consists of 15 residues. Germline assignment: CDR1 SGHDN and CDR2 FVKESK. CDR3 nucleotide sequence: TGCGCCAGCAGTCTTATTGCCGGGACAGCCTACGAGCGGTACTTC. Encoded protein: CASSLIAGTAYERYF.

This clonotype was counted at least ten times. This chain joins TRBV5-6 and TRBJ1-1; 9 bases line up with TRBD1. The germline V gene has CDR1 SGHDT and CDR2 YYEEEE. This CDR3 region has 13 residues. V was clipped by 4 bases and J by 5 bases; unmatched bases: 3. The CDR3 coding sequence is TGTGCCAGCAGCGCCGACAGGGGGACTGAAGCTTTCTTT. Encoded protein: CASSADRGTEAFF.

Ten or more counts support this clonotype. The chain is built from TRBV5-1 and TRBJ2-2; TRBD2 matches at 10 bases. CDR3 size: 15 residues. CDR1 and CDR2 from the germline V gene are SGHRS and YFSETQ. Trimming removed 0 bases from V and 4 bases from J; junction bases left unmatched: 0. The CDR3: CASSLASGSTGELFF. In DNA, the CDR3 is TGCGCCAGCAGCTTGGCTAGCGGGAGCACCGGGGAGCTGTTTTTT.

The rearrangement uses TRBV24-1 and TRBJ2-7, with D possibly being TRBD1 or TRBD2 (5 bases each). Germline V gene data show CDR1 as KGHDR and CDR2 as SFDVKD. CDR3 length: 14 amino acids. Trimming left V 4 bases short and J 3 bases short, with 12 bases between. DNA of the CDR3: TGTGCCACCAGTGACCCCAGGGACGACTACGAGCAGTACTTC. Translating it yields CATSDPRDDYEQYF.

This clonotype was observed at least ten times. The V gene is TRBV4-1, the J gene TRBJ1-2; 9 bases align to TRBD1. The CDR3 extends over 16 amino acids. Losses at the gene ends were 3 bases for V and 7 bases for J; bases not matched to a gene: 12. Germline V CDR1 and CDR2: MGHRA, YSYEKL. In nucleotides, the CDR3 is TGCGCCAGCAGCCATCAGAAGGGACAGGGACCCGGTGGCTACACCTTC. Translated, it gives CASSHQKGQGPGGYTF.

Many counts were recorded for this clonotype. J is TRBJ1-1 and V is TRBV6-1; D remains ambiguous. V shed 3 bases and J shed 7 bases, with 6 bases lying between them. This CDR3 spans 11 amino acids. The germline CDR1 and CDR2 sequences are MNHNS and SASEGT. The DNA of the CDR3 is TGTGCCAGCAGTGACATTGGTGAAGCTTTCTTT. It yields the protein CASSDIGEAFF.

There are a few counts of this clonotype. The rearrangement joins TRBV29-1 to TRBJ2-7; 8 bases map to TRBD1. Germline CDR1 reads SQVTM; CDR2 reads ANQGSEA. V lost 4 bases to trimming and J lost 6 bases; unmatched junction nucleotides: 2. The CDR3 is made up of 11 amino acids. This CDR3 is CSVGTGSEQYF. The CDR3 DNA reads TGCAGCGTTGGGACAGGGAGCGAGCAGTACTTC.

This clonotype was detected many times. The chain joins TRBV12-3 or TRBV12-4 to TRBJ1-1; D may be TRBD1 (6 bases). This CDR3 contains 14 residues. Trimming cost V 4 bases and J 5 bases, with 14 bases left between them. In DNA form, the CDR3 reads TGTGCCAGCAGTTCATGGGGGCGCGGTACTGAAGCTTTCTTT. It is translated as CASSSWGRGTEAFF.

The rearrangement joins TRBV12-3 or TRBV12-4 to TRBJ1-6; TRBD1 might be the D (6 bases). There are 15 residues in the CDR3. Trimming cost V 6 bases and J 8 bases, with 17 bases left between them. DNA for the CDR3: TGTGCCAGCAGCTCTATAACAGGGCCGGATTCACCCCTCCACTTT. Translated, it gives CASSSITGPDSPLHF.

This clonotype was seen a handful of times. The junction differs from germline at one of its ends, possibly a read error. The chain combines TRBV7-9 with TRBJ2-7; D not resolved. Germline CDR1 is SEHNR and CDR2 is FQNEAQ (reference sequence). This CDR3 is built from 15 residues. Here the CDR3 DNA reads TGCGCCAGCAGCCAATTCGGACCAGTTACCTACGAGCAGTACTTC. Translation: CASSQFGPVTYEQYF.

This clonotype was counted at least ten times. As DNA, the CDR3 is TGCAGTGCTAGAGAACTGGACAACTTCTCCTACGAGCAGTACTTC. Encoded protein: CSARELDNFSYEQYF. The chain is built from TRBV20-1 and TRBJ2-7; D possibly corresponds to TRBD1 (5 bases). CDR3 size: 15 residues. V gave up 0 bases and J gave up 0 bases, with 12 bases separating them. CDR1 and CDR2 from the germline V gene are DFQATT and SNEGSKA (reference sequence).

The sample holds many counts of this clonotype. The J gene is TRBJ1-5, the V gene TRBV19; D may be TRBD1 (5 bases). The CDR3 is made up of 14 amino acids. V dropped 6 bases and J dropped 5 bases, with 14 bases sitting between them. CDR1 is LNHDA and CDR2 is SQIVND in the germline V gene (reference sequence). The CDR3 region is CASSWGGPDQPQHF. In DNA form, the CDR3 reads TGTGCCAGTAGCTGGGGCGGACCGGATCAGCCCCAGCATTTT.

The chain combines TRBV7-9 with TRBJ2-2; no firm D call. The V end was cut by 5 bases, the J end by 9 bases, with 13 bases between. The CDR3 has 13 residues. The germline V gene has CDR1 SEHNR and CDR2 FQNEAQ (reference sequence). This CDR3 reads CASSQDQDRELFF. The CDR3 DNA reads as TGTGCCAGCAGCCAAGACCAGGACCGGGAGCTGTTTTTT.

This clonotype was counted many times. The J gene is TRBJ1-6, the V gene TRBV6-5, with D possibly matching TRBD1 (6 bases). CDR1 and CDR2 from the germline V gene are MNHEY and SVGAGI. The CDR3 covers 14 residues. V gave up 4 bases and J gave up 7 bases, with 11 bases separating them. The CDR3, as DNA: TGTGCCAGCAGTTTACAGGGTTGGAATTCACCCCTCCACTTT. Encoded protein: CASSLQGWNSPLHF.

This clonotype was seen many times. The chain uses TRBV29-1 and TRBJ1-5, with D unclear. This CDR3 spans 12 amino acids. V gave up 4 bases and J gave up 4 bases, with 8 bases separating them. CDR1 SQVTM and CDR2 ANQGSEA come from the germline V gene. CDR3 coding DNA: TGCAGCGTTGTTCGGGGAAATCAGCCCCAGCATTTT. Protein: CSVVRGNQPQHF.

This CDR3 reads CATSRDGVTEKLFF. CDR3 in DNA: TGTGCCACCAGCAGAGATGGCGTCACGGAAAAACTGTTTTTT. The J gene is TRBJ1-4, the V gene TRBV15; D gene ambiguous. The CDR3 loop spans 14 amino acids. Germline V gene sequence: CDR1 LNHNV, CDR2 YYDKDF (reference sequence). V lost 0 bases to trimming and J lost 8 bases, with 10 bases between them. The whole variable domain, filled in from reference TRBV15 and TRBJ1-4, reads DAMVIQNPRYQVTQFGKPVTLSCSQTLNHNVMYWYQQKSSQAPKLLFHYYDKDFNNEADTPDNFQSRRPNTSFCFLDIRSPGLGDTAMYLCATSRDGVTEKLFFGSGTQLSVL.

The chain is built from TRBV6-5 and TRBJ2-5; D perhaps matches TRBD2 (7 bases). CDR3 length: 16 residues. V lost 8 bases and J 2 bases, leaving 21 bases between the germline ends. Germline loops: CDR1 MNHEY, CDR2 SVGAGI. The CDR3 coding sequence is TGTGCCAGCGAAGCCCGGGACGGGGGGCTTCAAGAGACCCAGTACTTC. It translates to CASEARDGGLQETQYF.

The chain uses TRBV29-1 and TRBJ2-2; TRBD1 matches 7 bases. From germline, CDR1 is SQVTM and CDR2 ANQGSEA. Unmatched junction bases numbered 8, after V lost 5 bases and J lost 2 bases. The CDR3 is made up of 15 amino acids. CDR3 loop: CSVKATGINTGELFF. DNA for the CDR3: TGCAGCGTTAAGGCGACAGGGATTAACACCGGGGAGCTGTTTTTT.

This clonotype was observed at least ten times. The CDR3 region has the DNA TGTGCCAGCAGTAACAGGGGGGGGGACACTGAAGCTTTCTTT. Its protein is CASSNRGGDTEAFF. The V gene is TRBV2, the J gene TRBJ1-1; 8 bases are shared with TRBD1. V lost 5 bases, J lost 3 bases, and 5 bases stayed unmatched. The germline gives CDR1 SNHLY, CDR2 FYNNEI. There are 14 residues in the CDR3.

The V call is TRBV18, the J call TRBJ1-3; no firm D call. Deletions cut 1 base from V and 0 bases from J, with 10 bases between. This CDR3 has 16 residues. Germline assignment: CDR1 KGHSH and CDR2 LQKENI. The CDR3 sequence: CASSPLSTHSGNTIYF. In DNA form, the CDR3 reads TGTGCCAGCTCACCACTTTCGACGCACTCTGGAAACACCATATATTTT.

The table lists this clonotype with many counts. This chain uses TRBV7-2 with TRBJ2-7; TRBD1 matches at 7 bases. Germline V CDR1 and CDR2: SGHTA, FQGNSA. This CDR3 is built from 15 residues. V lost 5 bases, J lost 2 bases, and 9 bases stayed unmatched. CDR3 nucleotide sequence: TGTGCCAGCAGCCTGACAGGGTCAAACACCTACGAGCAGTACTTC. Amino acids: CASSLTGSNTYEQYF.

This clonotype is a singleton in its sample. V and J are TRBV7-9 and TRBJ2-5; D remains unclear. V was shortened by 3 bases and J by 5 bases, with 10 bases between the two germline ends. This CDR3 contains 13 residues. CDR1 is SEHNR, CDR2 FQNEAQ, per germline (reference sequence). Here the CDR3 reads CASSFRPGETQYF. In DNA form, the CDR3 reads TGTGCCAGCAGCTTTCGCCCCGGGGAGACCCAGTACTTC.

V is TRBV7-9 and J is TRBJ1-2; TRBD1 matches 7 bases. This CDR3 comprises 14 residues. V lost 4 bases and J lost 2; bases outside the gene matches: 4. Germline values: CDR1 SEHNR, CDR2 FQNEAQ (reference sequence). This CDR3 reads CASSSTGKNYGYTF. Written as DNA, the CDR3 is TGTGCCAGCAGCTCGACAGGGAAGAACTATGGCTACACCTTC.

The V and J genes are TRBV12-3 or TRBV12-4 and TRBJ1-3, with D possibly being TRBD1 (6 bases). V was pared by 6 bases and J by 11 bases, with 11 bases between. The length of the CDR3 is 11 residues. The CDR3: CASRTGYAIYF. As DNA, the CDR3 is TGTGCCAGCAGAACAGGGTATGCCATATATTTT.

This sequence joins TRBV12-3 or TRBV12-4 and TRBJ1-3; D is unclear. The V gene lost 4 bases and the J gene lost 4 bases, with 14 bases spanning the gap. The CDR3 is made up of 15 amino acids. CDR3 nucleotides: TGTGCCAGCAGTTCCCGGTGGTCGGGGGGAAACACCATATATTTT. This sequence encodes CASSSRWSGGNTIYF.

This clonotype was counted many times. The chain is built from TRBV7-9 and TRBJ2-5, with 9 bases that match TRBD1. Germline loops: CDR1 SEHNR, CDR2 FQNEAQ (reference sequence). This CDR3 is 16 amino acids long. J gave up 5 bases and V 0 bases, and 7 bases lay outside the gene matches. CDR3 DNA sequence: TGTGCCAGCAGCTTAGCCCCCGGGACAGGGAGGGAGACCCAGTACTTC. It codes for CASSLAPGTGRETQYF.

The V call is TRBV6-1, the J call TRBJ1-1; D ambiguous. This CDR3 is built from 14 residues. CDR1 and CDR2 (germline): MNHNS, SASEGT. Trimming removed 3 bases at V and 0 bases at J, with 8 bases between. CDR3 amino acids: CASSEWSVNTEAFF. As DNA, the CDR3 is TGTGCCAGCAGTGAGTGGTCCGTGAACACTGAAGCTTTCTTT.

In this sample, this clonotype turned up a few times. The chain uses TRBV3-1 and TRBJ2-6; D possibly corresponds to TRBD1 (6 bases). The germline V and J ends were trimmed by 7 bases and 0 bases, with 10 bases remaining between them. The CDR3 is made up of 15 amino acids. Germline CDR1 is LGHDT and CDR2 is YNNKEL (reference sequence). In DNA form, the CDR3 reads TGTGCCAGCACTCAAGGGGGCTCTGGGGCCAACGTCCTGACTTTC. Translating gives CASTQGGSGANVLTF.

Details on this clonotype: This may stem from a read error, because a much larger clone lies one nucleotide away. J is TRBJ2-6 and V is TRBV6-5, with 7 positions matching TRBD1. This CDR3 has 17 amino acids. The J segment lost 4 bases and the V segment lost 4 bases, leaving 10 bases of the junction unmatched. Germline values: CDR1 MNHEY, CDR2 SVGAGI. The CDR3 bases are TGTGCCAGCAGTTTTGCCGAGACAGGGAACGGGGCCAACGTCCTGACTTTC. Translated: CASSFAETGNGANVLTF.